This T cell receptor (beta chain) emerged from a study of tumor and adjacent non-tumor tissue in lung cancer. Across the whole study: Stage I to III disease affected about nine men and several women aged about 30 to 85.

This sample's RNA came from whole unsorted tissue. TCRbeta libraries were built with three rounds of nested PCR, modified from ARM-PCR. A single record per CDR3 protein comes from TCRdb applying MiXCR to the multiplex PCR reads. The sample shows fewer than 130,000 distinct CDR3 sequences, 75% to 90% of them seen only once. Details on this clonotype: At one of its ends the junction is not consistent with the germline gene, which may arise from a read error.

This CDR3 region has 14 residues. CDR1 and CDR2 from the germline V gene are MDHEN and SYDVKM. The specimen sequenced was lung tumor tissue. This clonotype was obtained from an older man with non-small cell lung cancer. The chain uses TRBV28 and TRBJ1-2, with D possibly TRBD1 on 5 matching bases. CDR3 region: CASSLSQGSYAYTF. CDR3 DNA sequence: TGTGCCAGTAGTTTATCCCAGGGCTCCTATGCCTACACCTTC.